This T cell receptor (beta chain) was captured in a study of blood T cell repertoires in COVID-19. Study at large: Material from acute and convalescent COVID-19 was sourced from the United States, Italy and Spain. T cells, B-cell-depleted T cells, or PBMCs provided the cDNA or gDNA that served as material.

Authors' methods: Cell counts per sample came from amplifying reference gene primers. This table comes from immunoSEQ multiplex PCR, and its TCRdb copy is limited to in-frame clones, with some not included. V, J and clone size were drawn from that table, and D and trimming were deduced from the DNA. The table includes 350,000 to 550,000 clones, 75% to 90% detected once. Looked up from germline, CDR1 is SGHKS and CDR2 is YYEKEE (reference sequence). After removal of 2 bases from V and 6 bases from J, the junction contained 6 bases not matched to a gene. The length of the CDR3 is 16 residues. The sequence derives from a woman aged 30 to 39 with acute or convalescent COVID-19. The material sequenced was peripheral blood. This sequence joins TRBV5-5 and TRBJ2-2; 11 bases fit TRBD2. CDR3 in amino acids: CASSLSSGGWSGELFF. As DNA, the CDR3 is TGTGCCAGCAGCTTATCTAGCGGGGGGTGGTCCGGGGAGCTGTTTTTT.